This T cell receptor beta chain was identified during a study of shared clonotypes between healthy human individuals. Study-wide findings and caveats: The expectation was that sequencing depth would affect clonotype sharing among donors. Having only a few donors restricted how much genetic and exposure-history diversity was captured. Tissue TCR repertoires likely differ from these blood-only repertoires. In a few donors, 4.5% to 5.5% of naive CD4 clonotypes appeared in common.

Germline V gene data show CDR1 as SGHTA and CDR2 as FQGTGA. The V gene lost 4 bases and the J gene lost 6 bases, with 7 bases spanning the gap. The length of the CDR3 is 11 residues. Of note for this clone: Its target is unknown.

TCRdb keeps only in-frame clones here, not all; method: immunoSEQ multiplex PCR. The sample contains roughly 1,500,000 clones, nearly 99% of which appear only once. The sequence derives from a man aged 30 to 39 in good health. The sample comprised naive CD4+ T cells sorted from blood. As for subset: CD45RA+ positively selected. The rearrangement uses TRBV7-3 and TRBJ2-7, with D possibly being TRBD2 (5 bases). CDR3 nucleotides: TGTGCCAGCAGCTCGGGGTCCGAGCAGTACTTC. Residues: CASSSGSEQYF.